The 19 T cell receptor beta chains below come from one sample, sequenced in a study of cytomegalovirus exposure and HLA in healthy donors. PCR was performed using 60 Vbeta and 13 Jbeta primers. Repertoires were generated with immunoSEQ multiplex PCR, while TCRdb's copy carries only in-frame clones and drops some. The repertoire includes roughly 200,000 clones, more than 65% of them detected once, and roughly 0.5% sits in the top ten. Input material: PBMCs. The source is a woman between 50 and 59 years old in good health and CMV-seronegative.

CDR3: CASSNRDYGYTF. The CDR3 DNA reads as TGTGCCAGTAGTAACCGGGACTATGGCTACACCTTC. J is TRBJ1-2 and V is TRBV19; D is unresolved. V lost 4 bases and J lost 3, with 6 bases in between. The CDR3 is made up of 12 amino acids. The germline gives CDR1 LNHDA, CDR2 SQIVND (reference sequence). Based on the CDR3 plus reference TRBV19 and TRBJ1-2, the full variable domain is DGGITQSPKYLFRKEGQNVTLSCEQNLNHDAMYWYRQDPGQGLRLIYYSQIVNDFQKGDIAEGYSVSREKKESFPLTVTSAQKNPTAFYLCASSNRDYGYTFGSGTRLTVV.

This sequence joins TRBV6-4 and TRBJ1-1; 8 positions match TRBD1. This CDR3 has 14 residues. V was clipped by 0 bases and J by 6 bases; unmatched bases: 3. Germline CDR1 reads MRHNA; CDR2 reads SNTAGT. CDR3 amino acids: CASSDSGQGAEAFF. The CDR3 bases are TGTGCCAGCAGTGACTCCGGACAGGGCGCTGAAGCTTTCTTT.

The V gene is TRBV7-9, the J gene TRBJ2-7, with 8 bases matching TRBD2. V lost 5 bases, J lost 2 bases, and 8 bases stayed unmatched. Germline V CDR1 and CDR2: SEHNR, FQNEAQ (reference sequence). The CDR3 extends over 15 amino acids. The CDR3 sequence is CASSPRTGGPYEQYF. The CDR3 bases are TGTGCCAGCAGCCCCCGGACGGGGGGGCCCTACGAGCAGTACTTC.

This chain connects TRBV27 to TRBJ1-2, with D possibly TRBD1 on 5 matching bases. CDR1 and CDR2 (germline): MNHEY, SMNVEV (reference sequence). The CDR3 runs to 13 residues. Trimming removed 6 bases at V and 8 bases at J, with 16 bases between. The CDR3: CASSHTPGNGYTF. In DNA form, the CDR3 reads TGTGCCAGCAGCCACACCCCAGGGAACGGCTACACCTTC.

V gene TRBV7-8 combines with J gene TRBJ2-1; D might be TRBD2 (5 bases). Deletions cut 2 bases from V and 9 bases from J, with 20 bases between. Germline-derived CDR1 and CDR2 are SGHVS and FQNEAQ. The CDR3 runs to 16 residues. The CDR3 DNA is TGTGCCAGCAGCTTAAGGCTAGCACCCCCCGGAAGTGAGCAGTTCTTC. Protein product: CASSLRLAPPGSEQFF.

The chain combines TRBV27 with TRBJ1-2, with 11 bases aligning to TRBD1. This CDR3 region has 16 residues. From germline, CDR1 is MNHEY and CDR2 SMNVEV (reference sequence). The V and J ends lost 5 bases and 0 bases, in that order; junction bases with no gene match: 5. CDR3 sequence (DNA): TGTGCCAGCAGTCCAGGACAGGGGGCCACTAACTATGGCTACACCTTC. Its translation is CASSPGQGATNYGYTF.

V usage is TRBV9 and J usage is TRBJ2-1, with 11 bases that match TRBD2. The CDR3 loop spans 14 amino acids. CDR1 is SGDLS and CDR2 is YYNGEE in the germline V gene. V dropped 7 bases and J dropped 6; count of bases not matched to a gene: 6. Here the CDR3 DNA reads TGTGCCAGCCTCGATCTAGCGGGGGGCAATGAGCAGTTCTTC. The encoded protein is CASLDLAGGNEQFF.

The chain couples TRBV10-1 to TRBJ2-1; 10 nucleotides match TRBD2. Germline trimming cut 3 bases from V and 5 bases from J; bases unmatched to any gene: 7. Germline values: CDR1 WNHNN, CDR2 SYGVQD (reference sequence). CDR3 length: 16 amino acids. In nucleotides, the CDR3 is TGCGCCAGCAGTGAATCTAGCGGGAGTTCCCACAATGAGCAGTTCTTC. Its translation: CASSESSGSSHNEQFF.

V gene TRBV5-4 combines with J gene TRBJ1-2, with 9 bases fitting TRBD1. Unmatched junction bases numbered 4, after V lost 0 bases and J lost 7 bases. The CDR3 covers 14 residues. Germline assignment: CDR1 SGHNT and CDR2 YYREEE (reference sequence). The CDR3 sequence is CASSLGHRGLGYTF. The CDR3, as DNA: TGTGCCAGCAGCTTGGGGCACAGGGGGCTTGGCTACACCTTC.

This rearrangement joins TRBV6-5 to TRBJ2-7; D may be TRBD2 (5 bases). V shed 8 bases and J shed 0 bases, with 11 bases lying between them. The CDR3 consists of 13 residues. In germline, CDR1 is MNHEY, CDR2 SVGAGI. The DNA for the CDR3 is TGTGCCAGCTGGGGAGCTTACTCCTACGAGCAGTACTTC. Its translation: CASWGAYSYEQYF.

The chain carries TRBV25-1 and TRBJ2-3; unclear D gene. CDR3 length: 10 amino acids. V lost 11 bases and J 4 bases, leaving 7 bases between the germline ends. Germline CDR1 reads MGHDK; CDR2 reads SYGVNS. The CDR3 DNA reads TGTGCCCTCAGATCAGATACGCAGTATTTT. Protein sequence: CALRSDTQYF.

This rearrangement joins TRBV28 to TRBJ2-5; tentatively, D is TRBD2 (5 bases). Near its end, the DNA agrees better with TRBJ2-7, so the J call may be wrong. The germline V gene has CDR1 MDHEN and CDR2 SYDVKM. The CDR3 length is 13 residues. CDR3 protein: CASSFGSSYEQYF. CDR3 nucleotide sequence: TGTGCCAGCAGTTTTGGGAGCTCCTACGAGCAGTACTTC.

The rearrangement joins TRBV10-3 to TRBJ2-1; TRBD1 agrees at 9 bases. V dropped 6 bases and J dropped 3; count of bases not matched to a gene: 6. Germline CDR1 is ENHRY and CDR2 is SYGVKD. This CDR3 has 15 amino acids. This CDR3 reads CAIRTGQGRYNEQFF. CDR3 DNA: TGTGCCATCAGAACGGGACAGGGCCGCTACAATGAGCAGTTCTTC.

The DNA of the CDR3 is TGTGCCAGTCAACGGGGATCCTACGAGCAGTACTTC. It yields the protein CASQRGSYEQYF. The V and J genes are TRBV11-3 and TRBJ2-5; D may be TRBD2 (5 bases). With the DNA end fitting TRBJ2-7 better, the J assignment may be wrong. The CDR3 length is 12 residues. The germline V gene encodes CDR1 SGHNT and CDR2 YENEEA.

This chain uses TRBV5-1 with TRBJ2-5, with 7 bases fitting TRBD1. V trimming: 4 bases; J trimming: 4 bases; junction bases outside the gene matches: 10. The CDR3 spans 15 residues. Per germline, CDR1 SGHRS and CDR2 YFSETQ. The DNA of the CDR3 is TGCGCCAGCAGCGTGACAGGGCAGGGTGTAGAGACCCAGTACTTC. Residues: CASSVTGQGVETQYF. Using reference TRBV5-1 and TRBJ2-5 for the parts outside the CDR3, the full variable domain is KAGVTQTPRYLIKTRGQQVTLSCSPISGHRSVSWYQQTPGQGLQFLFEYFSETQRNKGNFPGRFSGRQFSNSRSEMNVSTLELGDSALYLCASSVTGQGVETQYFGPGTRLLVL.

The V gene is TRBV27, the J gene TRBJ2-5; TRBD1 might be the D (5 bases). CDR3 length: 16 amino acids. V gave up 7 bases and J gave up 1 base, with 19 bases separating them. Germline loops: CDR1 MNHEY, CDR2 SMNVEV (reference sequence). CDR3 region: CASKVYGQVSQETQYF. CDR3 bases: TGTGCCAGCAAAGTTTATGGACAAGTAAGCCAAGAGACCCAGTACTTC.

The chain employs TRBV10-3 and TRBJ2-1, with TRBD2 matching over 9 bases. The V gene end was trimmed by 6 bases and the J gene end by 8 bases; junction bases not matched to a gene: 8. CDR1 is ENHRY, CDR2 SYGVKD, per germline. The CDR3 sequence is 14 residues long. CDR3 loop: CAIRAGGGADEQFF. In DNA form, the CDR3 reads TGTGCCATCAGGGCTGGCGGGGGGGCCGATGAGCAGTTCTTC.

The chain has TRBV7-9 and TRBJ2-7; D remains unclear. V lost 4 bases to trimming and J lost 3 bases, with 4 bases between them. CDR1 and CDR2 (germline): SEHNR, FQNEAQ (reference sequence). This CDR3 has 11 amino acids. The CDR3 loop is CASSSLYEQYF. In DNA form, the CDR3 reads TGTGCCAGCAGCTCCCTCTACGAGCAGTACTTC.

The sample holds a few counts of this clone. CDR3 coding DNA: TGTGCCACCACGGGGAGACTAGCGGTTCGTCGCTCCTACAATGAGCAGTTCTTC. As protein: CATTGRLAVRRSYNEQFF. The chain is built from TRBV15 and TRBJ2-1; 9 nucleotides agree with TRBD2. Germline-derived CDR1 and CDR2 are LNHNV and YYDKDF (reference sequence). The ends lost 7 bases at V and 0 bases at J; junction bases unmatched: 13. The CDR3 runs 18 residues.